This TCR beta chain appears in the sequencing data of a study of blood T cell repertoires in COVID-19 (TCRdb year 2020). For context, the study as a whole: Collaborator samples came from the United States, Italy and Spain and covered acute and convalescent phases of COVID-19. Nearly every sample came with metadata listing a de-identified subject ID, COVID-19 status, age in years and sex. The repertoires were made available in a free public database intended to serve as a resource for research on the immune response to SARS-CoV-2. Samples were obtained from the ongoing ImmuneRACE study (first 160 participants) and from some 1,300 subjects provided by 6 global collaborators. Deeply sampled blood TCRbeta repertoires from subjects exposed to, actively infected with, or recovered from COVID-19 were included in the dataset. The prospective study material was composed of cDNA or gDNA derived from T cells, B-cell-depleted T cells, or PBMCs. Where available, HLA class I and class II types were obtained from metadata supplied by the sample provider rather than from assay-based typing. What the study reported, not specific to this receptor: How much clinical and demographic metadata was included differed by source and by participant, and the metadata was provided uncurated.

Note on this clone: Its antigen target is currently unknown. No qualities accompany the bases; no much larger clone lies one base away.

The germline V gene yields SQVTM for CDR1 and ANQGSEA for CDR2. Spanning cysteine to phenylalanine, the CDR3 consists of 15 amino acids. Of the read, only the CDR3 DNA is kept; its 45 bases are in frame from base 1. V sheds 6 bases and J sheds 3 bases, leaving 20 bases between their ends. TCRbeta CDR3 regions were amplified from genomic DNA by means of the immunoSEQ Assay, a bias-controlled multiplex PCR. In the paper's pipeline: The number of nucleated cells in each sample was estimated by amplification of reference gene primers within the assay. Sequence reads were collapsed and filtered to measure the absolute abundance of every unique TCRbeta CDR3 rearrangement. For each sample, productive Simpson clonality was calculated as the square root of Simpson's diversity index over productive rearrangements. TCRdb holds this immuneACCESS table with in-frame rearrangements only. Some clones are missing; in checked studies, unresolved V genes explain under half, and the rest has no known cause. The D gene and trimming were derived from the DNA, and the V and J assignments and clone size from that table. In this sample the table shows 200,000 to 300,000 clones, 75% to 85% of which occur a single time. The ten top clones hold roughly 5.5% of the sample.

Collaborating institutions collected whole blood in K2EDTA tubes following their own protocols. For TCRbeta analysis, collaborators shipped samples in one of three forms: frozen whole blood, isolated PBMCs, or DNA extracted from either of those sample types. Recombination joined TRBV29-1 with TRBJ1-2, with a tentative D gene TRBD1 over 6 matching bases. The source material was peripheral blood. The sequence was collected from a human donor in a cohort sampled during active COVID-19. Read as DNA, the sequence is TGCAGCGTAGAGAGCGCCGTTGCAGGGGACTATGGCTACACCTTC. This gives the protein CSVESAVAGDYGYTF.